This TCR beta chain is from a study of T cells in Graves' hyperthyroidism and ophthalmopathy. Amplification of TCR beta CDR3 regions used RNA as the template. HTBI primers were used for first-round RT-PCR of the TCR CDR3. Each CDR3 protein gets one entry after TCRdb re-called the multiplex PCR reads with MiXCR. This table holds a few hundred thousand distinct CDR3 sequences, approximately 18% found once. The source material was blood. The TCR originated in a man aged 45-60 years with Graves' ophthalmopathy.

CDR3 sequence: CASSRDYGDEQFF. The CDR3 DNA sequence: TGTGCCAGCAGTAGGGATTACGGGGATGAGCAGTTCTTC. This chain connects TRBV27 to TRBJ2-1; perhaps TRBD2 as D (5 bases). The V gene lost 5 bases and the J gene lost 8 bases, with 13 bases spanning the gap. The CDR3 contains 13 residues. Germline CDR1 reads MNHEY; CDR2 reads SMNVEV (reference sequence).